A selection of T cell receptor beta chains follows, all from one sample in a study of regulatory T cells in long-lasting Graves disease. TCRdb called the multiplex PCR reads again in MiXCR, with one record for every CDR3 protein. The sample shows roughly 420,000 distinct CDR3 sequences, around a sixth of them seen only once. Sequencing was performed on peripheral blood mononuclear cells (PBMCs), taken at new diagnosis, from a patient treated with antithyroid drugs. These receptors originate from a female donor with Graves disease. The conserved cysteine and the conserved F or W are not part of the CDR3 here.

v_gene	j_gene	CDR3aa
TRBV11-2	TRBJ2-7	ASSLSSSGSSYEQY
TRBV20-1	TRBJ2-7	SARDGQGGNEQY
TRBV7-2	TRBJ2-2	ASSQVSLGAYTGELF
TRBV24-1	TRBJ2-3	ATSGSSSTDTQY
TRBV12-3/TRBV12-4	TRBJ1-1	ASSSSRGANTEAF
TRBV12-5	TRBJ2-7	ASGLVNRVPYEQY
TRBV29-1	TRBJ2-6	SAVQGTISGANVLT
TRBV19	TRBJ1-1	ASRKDRASEAF
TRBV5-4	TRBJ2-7	ASSPDDRSSYEQY
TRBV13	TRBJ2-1	ASSSLRAGPYNEQF
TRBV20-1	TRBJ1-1	SARDRVGSEAF
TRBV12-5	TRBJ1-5	ASGLGRQGNQPQH
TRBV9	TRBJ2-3	ASSVGGAVTDTQY
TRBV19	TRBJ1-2	ASSPTTLYGYT
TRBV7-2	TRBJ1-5	ACSQGLRGGYSNQPQH
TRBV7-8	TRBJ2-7	ASSLAASGSSYEQY
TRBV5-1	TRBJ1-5	ASSLDGNSNQPQH
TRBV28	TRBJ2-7	ASRKFGLAGGRDYEQY
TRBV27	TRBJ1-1	ASRRRGDTEAF
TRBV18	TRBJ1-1	ASSTSLTALNTEAF
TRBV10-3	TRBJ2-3	AISSSTSEDTDTQY
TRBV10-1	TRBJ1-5	ASSESGDSNQPQH
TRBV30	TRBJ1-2	AWSPGQGAHGYT
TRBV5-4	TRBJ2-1	ASGRGLAGVGAYNEQF
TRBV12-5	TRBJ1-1	ASGFPRQFFTEAF
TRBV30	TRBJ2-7	AWSRHEGDEQY
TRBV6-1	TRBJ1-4	ASSEMGTGGEKLF
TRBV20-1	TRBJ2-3	SATQGGASTDTQY
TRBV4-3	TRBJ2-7	ASSQEGLGGPYEQY
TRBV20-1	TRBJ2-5	SAPRRAGETQY
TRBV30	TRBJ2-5	AWSLGLAGETQY
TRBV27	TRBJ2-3	ASSLSAGGADTQY
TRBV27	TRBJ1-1	ASRATGSEAF
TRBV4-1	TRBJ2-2	ASSQVTGRAGELF
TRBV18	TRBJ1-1	ASSPWDRVESEAF
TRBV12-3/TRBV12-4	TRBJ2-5	ASSLVGPRLVTQY
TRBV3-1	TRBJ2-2	ASSQETIGGANTGELF
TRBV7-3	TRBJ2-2	ASSHRTGELF
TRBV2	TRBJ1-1	ASSDGAEAF
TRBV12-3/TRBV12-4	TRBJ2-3	ASSLQGGGTDTQY
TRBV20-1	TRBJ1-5	SARGPYSNQPQH
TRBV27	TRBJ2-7	ASSLFGPAATYEQY
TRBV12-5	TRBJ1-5	ASGLVSSRGNQPQH
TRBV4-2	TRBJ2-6	ASSQIAGLSSGANVLT
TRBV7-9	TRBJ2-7	ASSGRYYEQY
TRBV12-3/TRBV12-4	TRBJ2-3	VSSRVSGGGGDTQY
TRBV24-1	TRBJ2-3	ATSELAGGRSTDTQY
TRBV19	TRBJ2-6	ASKREGTGGANVLT
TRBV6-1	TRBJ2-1	ASTNARGGNNEQF
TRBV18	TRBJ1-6	ASSLNSAGSPLH
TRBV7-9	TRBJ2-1	ASSQGARPPRHSYNEQF
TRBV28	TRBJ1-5	ASSLSINRGRQPQH
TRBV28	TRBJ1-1	ASSPSPGQGGTEAF
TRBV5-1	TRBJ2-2	ASRNDRAHGELF
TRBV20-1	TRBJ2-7	SASDGGGTYEQY